Following are 9 T cell receptor beta chains from one sample sequenced in a study of T-cell reconstitution after alpha-beta-depleted transplantation in children. During its preparation, the TCRbeta library received unique molecular identifiers. TCRdb re-called the PCR reads with MiXCR, one entry per CDR3 protein. The sample has fewer than 250,000 distinct CDR3 sequences, 7.5% to 9.5% seen once. Sample: PBMCs, mostly from graft donor cells, taken 180 days after TCRalphabeta/CD19-depleted stem cell transplant. The receptors come from a male patient aged 5 to 17 who had a stem cell transplant for acute lymphoblastic leukemia, so the T cells may come from the graft donor.

This clonotype was counted ten times or more. The genes are TRBV9 and TRBJ1-2; D gene uncertain. This CDR3 region has 14 residues. Between the trimmed V and J ends, which lost 0 bases and 4 bases, there was a span of 10 bases. The germline V gene has CDR1 SGDLS and CDR2 YYNGEE. CDR3 residues: CASSVDSGVYGYTF. The CDR3 DNA is TGTGCCAGCAGCGTAGACTCGGGAGTCTATGGCTACACCTTC.

In its sample, this clonotype was seen a few times. The chain joins TRBV19 to TRBJ1-5, with a weak D call TRBD1 (5 bases). The CDR3 has 17 amino acids. V was trimmed by 1 base and J by 3 bases, leaving 16 bases between them. Germline V CDR1 and CDR2: LNHDA, SQIVND (reference sequence). CDR3 residues: CASSIAGTGRVNQPQHF. In DNA form, the CDR3 reads TGTGCCAGTAGTATAGCGGGGACGGGGAGGGTCAATCAGCCCCAGCATTTT.

The sample holds many counts of this clonotype. The V gene is TRBV6-5, the J gene TRBJ2-6; D is unclear. Germline V CDR1 and CDR2: MNHEY, SVGAGI. The CDR3 has 15 residues. V was pared by 0 bases and J by 4 bases, with 7 bases between. For the CDR3, the DNA is TGTGCCAGCAGTTACTCAGGGCCCGGGGCCAACGTCCTGACTTTC. Translated, it gives CASSYSGPGANVLTF.

This clonotype was detected ten times or more. This chain connects TRBV12-3 or TRBV12-4 to TRBJ2-5; 7 nucleotides line up with TRBD1. The CDR3 loop spans 16 amino acids. J was trimmed by 0 bases and V by 4 bases; bases with no gene match: 8. CDR3 nucleotide sequence: TGTGCCAGCAGTTCTATCGCTACAGGGGACCAAGAGACCCAGTACTTC. It translates to CASSSIATGDQETQYF.

On this clonotype: This may be a read error, as it is one base from a much larger clone. The gene calls are TRBV12-3 or TRBV12-4 and TRBJ1-2; a possible D gene is TRBD1 (6 bases). V lost 5 bases and J lost 4, with 17 bases in between. This CDR3 comprises 15 residues. In DNA, the CDR3 is TGTGCCAGCAGTCTTGGAAGGGGGGGCGGCTATGGCTACACCTTC. Translation gives CASSLGRGGGYGYTF.

This clonotype was observed many times. The rearrangement joins TRBV12-3 or TRBV12-4 to TRBJ2-5; weak D call: TRBD1 (6 bases). The CDR3 covers 14 residues. V lost 1 base to trimming and J lost 2 bases, with 8 bases between them. CDR3 nucleotide sequence: TGTGCCAGCAGTTTAGAGGGGGATCAAGAGACCCAGTACTTC. Amino acids: CASSLEGDQETQYF.

This clonotype was observed many times. This sequence joins TRBV29-1 and TRBJ2-5; D gene ambiguous. Germline loops: CDR1 SQVTM, CDR2 ANQGSEA. V lost 6 bases to trimming and J lost 4 bases, with 18 bases between them. The CDR3 has 14 residues. In DNA, the CDR3 is TGCAGCGTCGATAAAGGACGCGCCCGAGAGACCCAGTACTTC. Protein sequence: CSVDKGRARETQYF.

Many counts were recorded for this clonotype. The rearrangement joins TRBV12-3 or TRBV12-4 to TRBJ1-4; D is uncertain. The V gene lost 2 bases and the J gene lost 10 bases, with 8 bases spanning the gap. This CDR3 comprises 12 residues. Here the CDR3 reads CASSLNKGKLFF. The DNA of the CDR3 is TGTGCCAGCAGTTTAAATAAAGGAAAACTGTTTTTT.

The sample holds a few counts of this clonotype. The CDR3 region has the DNA TGTGCCAGCTCACCACCAAAGACACCCTACAATGAGCAGTTCTTC. It translates to CASSPPKTPYNEQFF. V is TRBV18 and J is TRBJ2-1; D unclear. Looked up from germline, CDR1 is KGHSH and CDR2 is LQKENI. This CDR3 has 15 residues. V lost 0 bases, J lost 2 bases, and 8 bases lay in between.